These 25 T cell receptor beta chains share one sample of origin, sequenced in a study of blood T cell repertoires in COVID-19. TCRdb keeps only in-frame clones here, not all; method: immunoSEQ multiplex PCR. The sample lists more than 250,000 clones, about 85% occurring once. Sequenced input: PBMCs or T cells enriched from blood (not recorded which). Source of these receptors: a woman aged 30 to 39 who had recovered from COVID-19.

The chain has TRBV29-1 and TRBJ1-3; D might be TRBD1 (6 bases). Deletions cut 3 bases from V and 0 bases from J, with 9 bases between. This CDR3 comprises 14 residues. Germline assignment: CDR1 SQVTM and CDR2 ANQGSEA. The CDR3: CSVEGAISGNTIYF. DNA of the CDR3: TGCAGCGTTGAGGGGGCCATCTCTGGAAACACCATATATTTT.

This clone turned up a few times. This chain uses TRBV19 with TRBJ1-3; the D gene is possibly TRBD1 (5 bases). Germline-derived CDR1 and CDR2 are LNHDA and SQIVND (reference sequence). The CDR3 has 14 amino acids. Between the trimmed V and J ends, which lost 7 bases and 1 base, there was a span of 11 bases. The CDR3 DNA sequence: TGTGCCAGTACAGGGAAGGGGTCTGGAAACACCATATATTTT. Protein: CASTGKGSGNTIYF.

The chain uses TRBV7-8 and TRBJ1-2; tentatively, D is TRBD1 (5 bases). The length of the CDR3 is 14 residues. Per the germline V gene, CDR1 is SGHVS and CDR2 is FQNEAQ. The germline V and J ends were trimmed by 4 bases and 1 base, with 10 bases remaining between them. The CDR3 DNA sequence: TGTGCCAGCAGCTGGGGGGGGAATAACTATGGCTACACCTTC. It is translated as CASSWGGNNYGYTF.

The chain links TRBV2 to TRBJ1-6, with D tentatively TRBD1 (5 bases). This CDR3 is built from 12 residues. The V gene's germline CDR1 is SNHLY and CDR2 FYNNEI. V shed 8 bases and J shed 7 bases, with 9 bases lying between them. The DNA of the CDR3 is TGTGCCAGCCAGGGATCCAATTCACCCCTCCACTTT. This gives the protein CASQGSNSPLHF.

CDR3 nucleotides: TGTGCAGTGCCGGACACTGAAGCTTTCTTT. Its translation is CAVPDTEAFF. The rearrangement uses TRBV7-9 and TRBJ1-1, with no clear D. Germline CDR1 reads SEHNR; CDR2 reads FQNEAQ (reference sequence). This CDR3 has 10 amino acids.

The chain carries TRBV18 and TRBJ1-1; 9 positions agree with TRBD1. There are 15 residues in the CDR3. V lost 2 bases to trimming and J lost 1 base; unmatched junction nucleotides: 2. Germline V gene lookup returns CDR1 KGHSH and CDR2 LQKENI. Here the CDR3 reads CASSPGTGSNTEAFF. The CDR3 region has the DNA TGTGCCAGCTCACCAGGGACAGGGTCGAACACTGAAGCTTTCTTT.

The gene calls are TRBV11-1 and TRBJ2-2; a weak D match, TRBD1 (6 bases). V was shortened by 1 base and J by 3 bases, with 9 bases between the two germline ends. Per germline, CDR1 SGHAT and CDR2 FQDESV (reference sequence). The CDR3 is 15 amino acids. The CDR3 region has the DNA TGTGCCAGCAGCTTAGGGACAGCGTACACCGGGGAGCTGTTTTTT. Its translation: CASSLGTAYTGELFF. Supplemented by reference TRBV11-1 and TRBJ2-2, the full variable domain reads EAEVAQSPRYKITEKSQAVAFWCDPISGHATLYWYRQILGQGPELLVQFQDESVVDDSQLPKDRFSAERLKGVDSTLKIQPAELGDSAMYLCASSLGTAYTGELFFGEGSRLTVL.

This sequence joins TRBV19 and TRBJ1-1; 7 bases match TRBD1. This CDR3 has 15 residues. The germline V gene has CDR1 LNHDA and CDR2 SQIVND (reference sequence). The V gene end was trimmed by 6 bases and the J gene end by 4 bases; junction bases not matched to a gene: 11. CDR3 in amino acids: CASREETGIGTEAFF. The CDR3 DNA follows: TGTGCCAGTAGAGAGGAGACAGGGATAGGCACTGAAGCTTTCTTT.

The chain couples TRBV19 to TRBJ1-1, with a weak D call TRBD1 (5 bases). CDR1 and CDR2 (germline): LNHDA, SQIVND (reference sequence). The CDR3 contains 15 residues. Trimming removed 6 bases at V and 0 bases at J, with 14 bases between. CDR3 protein: CASRSLGGVNTEAFF. CDR3 in DNA: TGTGCCAGTAGGAGTTTGGGGGGGGTGAACACTGAAGCTTTCTTT.

This clone is a singleton in its sample. The genes are TRBV7-3 and TRBJ2-1, with 9 nucleotides matching TRBD1. The CDR3 totals 12 residues. The trim removed 5 bases at V and 13 bases at J, leaving 6 bases unmatched. In germline, CDR1 is SGHTA, CDR2 FQGTGA. In nucleotides, the CDR3 is TGTGCCAGCAGCAAGGGACAGGGTGACCAGTTCTTC. Protein product: CASSKGQGDQFF.

The V call is TRBV6-2 or TRBV6-3, the J call TRBJ1-2, with a possible D match to TRBD1 (6 bases). With 4 bases removed from V and 8 bases from J, the gap between germline ends came to 11 bases. The CDR3 spans 12 residues. Germline V gene lookup returns CDR1 MNHEY and CDR2 SVGEGT. The CDR3 nucleotides read TGTGCCAGCAGTTTGGACAGTAGCGGCTACACCTTC. It encodes CASSLDSSGYTF.

The V and J genes are TRBV4-2 and TRBJ1-2; a possible D gene is TRBD1 (5 bases). Trimming took 1 base from V and 5 from J, leaving 14 bases between them. The CDR3 is 15 residues long. Germline V CDR1 and CDR2: LGHNA, YNFKEQ. The CDR3 reads CASSQVGGDKYGYTF. The DNA for the CDR3 is TGTGCCAGCAGCCAAGTCGGGGGGGATAAATATGGCTACACCTTC.

The chain joins TRBV4-3 to TRBJ2-5, with 7 bases that match TRBD1. V was clipped by 3 bases and J by 5 bases; unmatched bases: 3. Germline loops: CDR1 LGHNA, CDR2 YSLEER. The CDR3 totals 13 residues. Here the CDR3 DNA reads TGCGCCAGCAGCCAGGGGACAGCCGAGACCCAGTACTTC. Protein sequence: CASSQGTAETQYF.

The chain links TRBV21-1 to TRBJ2-7; the table's D gene call, TRBD2, was not cross checked with the DNA. TRBV21-1 is annotated as a pseudogene. The CDR3 totals 17 residues. For the CDR3, the DNA is TGTGCCAGCAGCACGTACGAATCAGCGGGGGGCCCCTACGAGCAGTACTTC. Translation: CASSTYESAGGPYEQYF.

This chain connects TRBV4-2 to TRBJ1-5; D perhaps matches TRBD1 (5 bases). This CDR3 has 15 residues. V lost 1 base to trimming and J lost 6 bases, with 13 bases between them. Germline V CDR1 and CDR2: LGHNA, YNFKEQ. CDR3 residues: CASSQGGEGGQPQHF. Here the CDR3 DNA reads TGTGCCAGCAGCCAAGGAGGGGAGGGAGGTCAGCCCCAGCATTTT.

J is TRBJ1-2 and V is TRBV9; D is possibly TRBD1 (6 bases). This CDR3 has 13 amino acids. The V gene's germline CDR1 is SGDLS and CDR2 YYNGEE. V lost 1 base to trimming and J lost 6 bases, with 10 bases between them. CDR3 region: CASSVQPGDGYTF. In DNA form, the CDR3 reads TGTGCCAGCAGCGTACAACCAGGGGATGGCTACACCTTC.

This clone has only one observation. This chain uses TRBV5-1 with TRBJ2-1; D possibly corresponds to TRBD1 (7 bases). The CDR3 sequence is 15 residues long. Germline lookup yields CDR1 SGHRS and CDR2 YFSETQ. Trimming pared 2 bases from V and 3 bases from J, leaving 12 bases between. The CDR3: CASSFRGDNYNEQFF. CDR3 coding DNA: TGCGCCAGCAGCTTCAGGGGGGATAACTACAATGAGCAGTTCTTC. Complete variable domain (other parts from reference TRBV5-1 and TRBJ2-1): KAGVTQTPRYLIKTRGQQVTLSCSPISGHRSVSWYQQTPGQGLQFLFEYFSETQRNKGNFPGRFSGRQFSNSRSEMNVSTLELGDSALYLCASSFRGDNYNEQFFGPGTRLTVL.

This chain uses TRBV4-3 with TRBJ1-4; TRBD1 agrees at 8 bases. The ends lost 4 bases at V and 7 bases at J; junction bases unmatched: 8. CDR3 length: 15 residues. From germline, CDR1 is LGHNA and CDR2 YSLEER. This CDR3 reads CASSPSQGAGEKLFF. The CDR3 DNA sequence: TGCGCCAGCAGCCCATCTCAGGGGGCTGGTGAAAAACTGTTTTTT.

The chain combines TRBV15 with TRBJ1-5, with a weak D call TRBD1 (5 bases). Germline CDR1 LNHNV, CDR2 YYDKDF (reference sequence). The CDR3 contains 14 residues. Trimming pared 5 bases from V and 0 bases from J, leaving 8 bases between. The CDR3 DNA sequence: TGTGCCACCAGCGAAGACAGTAGCAATCAGCCCCAGCATTTT. Translated: CATSEDSSNQPQHF.

The V gene is TRBV25-1, the J gene TRBJ2-2; unclear D gene. V lost 5 bases and J lost 6, with 10 bases in between. The CDR3 consists of 13 residues. CDR1 and CDR2 (germline): MGHDK, SYGVNS. The CDR3 sequence: CASSIVGAGELFF. CDR3 DNA sequence: TGTGCCAGCAGTATAGTGGGCGCCGGGGAGCTGTTTTTT. Based on the CDR3 plus reference TRBV25-1 and TRBJ2-2, the full variable domain is EADIYQTPRYLVIGTGKKITLECSQTMGHDKMYWYQQDPGMELHLIHYSYGVNSTEKGDLSSESTVSRIRTEHFPLTLESARPSHTSQYLCASSIVGAGELFFGEGSRLTVL.

V gene TRBV19 combines with J gene TRBJ1-6, with 7 bases aligning to TRBD1. CDR3 length equals 15 residues. Germline V gene sequence: CDR1 LNHDA, CDR2 SQIVND (reference sequence). Trimming cost V 3 bases and J 6 bases; bases outside gene matches: 5. CDR3 residues: CASSIGTVGNSPLHF. CDR3 DNA sequence: TGTGCCAGTAGTATTGGGACAGTGGGTAATTCACCCCTCCACTTT.

The gene calls are TRBV19 and TRBJ1-1; TRBD1 might be the D (5 bases). This CDR3 has 12 amino acids. V lost 10 bases and J 12 bases, leaving 21 bases between the germline ends. CDR1 is LNHDA, CDR2 SQIVND, per germline (reference sequence). This CDR3 reads CATAGIGSQPFF. CDR3 bases: TGTGCCACAGCAGGGATTGGTTCGCAGCCTTTCTTT.

Comment on this clone: The junction does not match germline at one end; this may be a read error. The chain links TRBV7-7 to TRBJ2-5, with 7 nucleotides matching TRBD2. The V gene's germline CDR1 is SSHAT and CDR2 FNYEAQ (reference sequence). The length of the CDR3 is 12 residues. The CDR3 reads CASSPWGGTQYF. The CDR3 DNA reads TGTGCTAGCAGCCCCTGGGGGGGGACCCAGTACTTC.

The J gene is TRBJ2-6, the V gene TRBV4-2; a possible D gene is TRBD2 (5 bases). In germline, CDR1 is LGHNA, CDR2 YNFKEQ. This CDR3 comprises 16 residues. The germline V and J ends were trimmed by 4 bases and 4 bases, with 14 bases remaining between them. In DNA, the CDR3 is TGTGCCAGCAGCCGCGAGGAGGTCTGGGGGGCCAACGTCCTGACTTTC. Its translation is CASSREEVWGANVLTF.

This clone has only one observation. The rearrangement links TRBV12-5 to TRBJ2-5; TRBD1 matches at 7 bases. V trimming: 6 bases; J trimming: 1 base; junction bases outside the gene matches: 2. Per the germline V gene, CDR1 is LGHNT and CDR2 is FRNRAP. The CDR3 runs 13 residues. Here the CDR3 reads CASGRTGQETQYF. DNA of the CDR3: TGTGCTAGTGGGAGGACAGGCCAAGAGACCCAGTACTTC.